Listed here are 21 T cell receptor beta chains from one sample, sequenced in a study of T-cell reconstitution after alpha-beta-depleted transplantation in children. Preparing the TCRbeta library involved the use of unique molecular identifiers. TCRdb called the PCR reads again in MiXCR, with one record for every CDR3 protein. The sample contains 250,000 or so distinct CDR3 sequences, around 25% of which appear only once. The input for sequencing was PBMCs, mostly from graft donor cells, taken 360 days after TCRalphabeta/CD19-depleted stem cell transplant. These receptors were collected from a female patient between 2 and 15 years old who had a stem cell transplant for congenital amegakaryocytic thrombocytopenia, so the T cells may come from the graft donor.

This clonotype was observed a few times. The chain couples TRBV4-3 to TRBJ2-7; D gene ambiguous. The CDR3 consists of 14 residues. CDR1 is LGHNA and CDR2 is YSLEER in the germline V gene. Trimming left V 1 base short and J 4 bases short, with 11 bases between. The CDR3: CASSQGTAAYEQYF. The CDR3 bases are TGCGCCAGCAGCCAAGGGACGGCGGCATACGAGCAGTACTTC.

In nucleotides, the CDR3 is TGTGCCATCAGTGAGTTGGGGGGCACGTACGAGCAGTACTTC. It is translated as CAISELGGTYEQYF. The V call is TRBV10-3, the J call TRBJ2-7; D may match TRBD1 or TRBD2 (6 bases each). In germline, CDR1 is ENHRY, CDR2 SYGVKD. The ends were cut back, 1 base at V and 4 bases at J, with 11 bases in the middle. This CDR3 contains 14 residues.

This rearrangement joins TRBV18 to TRBJ2-5; D is uncertain. This CDR3 comprises 15 residues. Germline V gene data show CDR1 as KGHSH and CDR2 as LQKENI. V lost 3 bases to trimming and J lost 3 bases, with 14 bases between them. The CDR3 reads CASSPTAGHKETQYF. CDR3 bases: TGTGCCAGCTCACCCACCGCAGGCCATAAAGAGACCCAGTACTTC.

This clonotype has a single count. This chain joins TRBV20-1 and TRBJ1-1, with TRBD1 matching over 9 bases. J was trimmed by 7 bases and V by 1 base; bases with no gene match: 4. The germline CDR1 and CDR2 sequences are DFQATT and SNEGSKA (reference sequence). This CDR3 is 13 amino acids long. As DNA, the CDR3 is TGCAGTGCTAGAGTTGACAGGGGGTATGAAGCTTTCTTT. This codes for CSARVDRGYEAFF.

In nucleotides, the CDR3 is TGTGCCTCCCTACCGGCGCGCTCTGGAAACACCATATATTTT. This encodes CASLPARSGNTIYF. The genes are TRBV12-3 or TRBV12-4 and TRBJ1-3; D is undetermined. The CDR3 contains 14 residues. The V end lost 11 bases, the J end lost 0 bases, and 14 bases lay between the germline ends.

The chain employs TRBV18 and TRBJ2-7; the D gene is possibly TRBD2 (6 bases). This CDR3 contains 15 residues. The V end was cut by 4 bases, the J end by 0 bases, with 13 bases between. Germline lookup yields CDR1 KGHSH and CDR2 LQKENI. The CDR3 loop reads CASSQSGVDSYEQYF. The CDR3, as DNA: TGTGCCAGCTCACAGTCGGGGGTGGACTCCTACGAGCAGTACTTC.

This clonotype has a handful of counts. The V gene is TRBV11-2, the J gene TRBJ2-2; D is ambiguous. In germline, CDR1 is SGHAT, CDR2 FQNNGV. The CDR3 runs to 14 residues. The V end was cut by 1 base, the J end by 10 bases, with 13 bases between. The DNA for the CDR3 is TGTGCCAGCAGCTTAGCCCCAGTTGCGGCGGAGCTGTTTTTT. Encoded protein: CASSLAPVAAELFF. Using reference TRBV11-2 and TRBJ2-2 for the parts outside the CDR3, the full variable domain is EAGVAQSPRYKIIEKRQSVAFWCNPISGHATLYWYQQILGQGPKLLIQFQNNGVVDDSQLPKDRFSAERLKGVDSTLKIQPAKLEDSAVYLCASSLAPVAAELFFGEGSRLTVL.

This clonotype has more than one count but fewer than ten. The rearrangement uses TRBV6-1 and TRBJ2-5; weak D call: TRBD2 (6 bases). Trimming removed 1 base at V and 5 bases at J, with 14 bases between. Germline V CDR1 and CDR2: MNHNS, SASEGT. The CDR3 is 15 residues long. CDR3 DNA: TGTGCCAGCAGTGAAGAACTAGCCCCCATTGAGACCCAGTACTTC. Its translation is CASSEELAPIETQYF.

This clonotype was recorded once. At one of its ends the junction is not consistent with the germline gene, which may arise from a read error. V usage is TRBV3-1 and J usage is TRBJ1-1; D is undetermined. CDR1 is LGHDT and CDR2 is YNNKEL in the germline V gene (reference sequence). The CDR3 length is 14 residues. Written as DNA, the CDR3 is TGTGCCAGCAGGCAAGTCGGGCGGGGCACTGAAGCTTTCTTT. Protein sequence: CASRQVGRGTEAFF.

The CDR3 protein is CASSLAGPGASTDTQYF. The CDR3 nucleotides are TGTGCCAGCAGCTTAGCAGGACCGGGAGCGAGCACAGATACGCAGTATTTT. The chain has TRBV7-6 and TRBJ2-3, with D possibly matching TRBD2 (6 bases). This CDR3 has 17 amino acids. The V end was cut by 0 bases, the J end by 0 bases, with 13 bases between. Per germline, CDR1 SGHVS and CDR2 FNYEAQ.

This clonotype was observed a handful of times. The chain employs TRBV4-2 and TRBJ1-2, with D possibly matching TRBD1 (5 bases). Trimming pared 1 base from V and 2 bases from J, leaving 17 bases between. Germline CDR1 is LGHNA and CDR2 is YNFKEQ. This CDR3 region has 17 residues. CDR3 bases: TGTGCCAGCAGCCAAGGGCCCGACAGAACTGGCAACTATGGCTACACCTTC. Residues: CASSQGPDRTGNYGYTF.

V is TRBV2 and J is TRBJ2-1; 7 bases match TRBD2. Germline V gives CDR1 SNHLY, CDR2 FYNNEI. This CDR3 spans 15 amino acids. Unmatched junction bases numbered 5, after V lost 6 bases and J lost 0 bases. The CDR3 bases are TGTGCCAGCAGACGAAGCGGGGCCTCCTACAATGAGCAGTTCTTC. Encoded protein: CASRRSGASYNEQFF.

This clonotype was counted between two and nine times. This chain uses TRBV29-1 with TRBJ2-5, with 8 bases aligning to TRBD1. This CDR3 has 12 residues. Germline CDR1 is SQVTM and CDR2 is ANQGSEA. Germline trimming cut 6 bases from V and 2 bases from J; bases unmatched to any gene: 2. The CDR3: CSVDRGQETQYF. DNA of the CDR3: TGCAGCGTCGACAGGGGTCAAGAGACCCAGTACTTC.

The rearrangement joins TRBV7-9 to TRBJ2-7; 7 bases are shared with TRBD1. This CDR3 is built from 15 residues. Germline V gene data show CDR1 as SEHNR and CDR2 as FQNEAQ (reference sequence). V trimming: 2 bases; J trimming: 0 bases; junction bases outside the gene matches: 4. The CDR3 spells CASSLLQGSSYEQYF. The CDR3 DNA reads TGTGCCAGCAGCTTATTACAGGGGTCCTCCTACGAGCAGTACTTC.

The chain links TRBV6-1 to TRBJ1-4, with D hard to call. Per the germline V gene, CDR1 is MNHNS and CDR2 is SASEGT. The CDR3 totals 14 residues. V lost 10 bases, J lost 8 bases, and 20 bases lay in between. The CDR3 is CATAATPGNEKLFF. The CDR3 region has the DNA TGTGCCACCGCGGCGACGCCGGGAAACGAAAAACTGTTTTTT.

V usage is TRBV10-3 and J usage is TRBJ2-3; D is ambiguous. Trimming removed 0 bases at V and 5 bases at J, with 18 bases between. This CDR3 has 17 residues. Germline V gene data show CDR1 as ENHRY and CDR2 as SYGVKD. CDR3 residues: CAISESILVSRGDTQYF. CDR3 in DNA: TGTGCCATCAGTGAGTCGATCCTAGTAAGTAGAGGAGATACGCAGTATTTT.

This clonotype was seen at least ten times. The chain is built from TRBV12-3 or TRBV12-4 and TRBJ2-7, with TRBD2 matching over 7 bases. The CDR3 has 13 amino acids. V lost 8 bases and J lost 1; bases outside the gene matches: 5. Written as DNA, the CDR3 is TGTGCCAGCTGCAAGGGAGGGTCCTACGAGCAGTACTTC. This codes for CASCKGGSYEQYF.

The V gene is TRBV27, the J gene TRBJ1-1, with D unresolved. The CDR3 runs to 14 residues. The V end was cut by 4 bases, the J end by 0 bases, with 9 bases between. The germline gives CDR1 MNHEY, CDR2 SMNVEV (reference sequence). CDR3 sequence: CASSYSGLNTEAFF. Written as DNA, the CDR3 is TGTGCCAGCAGTTATTCGGGATTGAACACTGAAGCTTTCTTT.

V and J are TRBV4-2 and TRBJ2-1; TRBD2 aligns across 12 bases. The CDR3 has 16 amino acids. In germline, CDR1 is LGHNA, CDR2 YNFKEQ. V shed 0 bases and J 8 bases; nucleotides not matched to a gene: 5. The CDR3 nucleotides read TGTGCCAGCAGCCAAGAGCCGACTAGCGGGGGTTATGAGCAGTTCTTC. This translates into CASSQEPTSGGYEQFF.

This chain connects TRBV9 to TRBJ1-1; 7 positions match TRBD1. The germline V gene encodes CDR1 SGDLS and CDR2 YYNGEE. V shed 3 bases, J shed 4 bases, and the junction held 6 bases outside the gene matches. This CDR3 has 14 residues. CDR3 DNA: TGTGCCAGCAGCGCCCGACAGGGCAGCACTGAAGCTTTCTTT. It translates to CASSARQGSTEAFF.

This clonotype was picked up a small number of times. The rearrangement joins TRBV5-1 to TRBJ1-2; TRBD1 matches 7 bases. The CDR3 consists of 17 residues. V lost 0 bases, J lost 6 bases, and 14 bases stayed unmatched. Germline V gives CDR1 SGHRS, CDR2 YFSETQ. CDR3: CASSLVGDSRPLNGYTF. CDR3 coding DNA: TGCGCCAGCAGCTTGGTAGGGGACAGCAGGCCCCTCAATGGCTACACCTTC. Full variable domain (outside the CDR3, taken from reference TRBV5-1 and TRBJ1-2): KAGVTQTPRYLIKTRGQQVTLSCSPISGHRSVSWYQQTPGQGLQFLFEYFSETQRNKGNFPGRFSGRQFSNSRSEMNVSTLELGDSALYLCASSLVGDSRPLNGYTFGSGTRLTVV.